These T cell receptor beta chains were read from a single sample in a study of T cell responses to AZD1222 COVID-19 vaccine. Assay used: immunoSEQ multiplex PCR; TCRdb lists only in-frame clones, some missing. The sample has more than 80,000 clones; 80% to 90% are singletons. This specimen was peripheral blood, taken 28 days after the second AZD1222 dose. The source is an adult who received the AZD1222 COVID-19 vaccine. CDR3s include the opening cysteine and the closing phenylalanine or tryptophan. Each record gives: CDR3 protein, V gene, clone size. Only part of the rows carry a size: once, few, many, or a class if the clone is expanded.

CDR3aa: CASSWTVSSYEQYF
v_gene: TRBV28
abundance: .

CDR3aa: CASGDRAYNEQFF
v_gene: TRBV28
abundance: few

CDR3aa: CASSIDKGRGETQYF
v_gene: TRBV19
abundance: .

CDR3aa: CATSGRRGQSLEDTEAFF
v_gene: TRBV15
abundance: .

CDR3aa: CASSQGGQETQYF
v_gene: TRBV3-1/TRBV3-2
abundance: .

CDR3aa: CASSQASGTGYEQYF
v_gene: TRBV4-1
abundance: .

CDR3aa: CASSHPWDRGMTGNTIYF
v_gene: TRBV3-1/TRBV3-2
abundance: .

CDR3aa: CASSPPGQVNEKLFF
v_gene: TRBV18
abundance: once

CDR3aa: CASSLWGEGQPQHF
v_gene: TRBV28
abundance: .

CDR3aa: CSVEAGAGAEAFF
v_gene: TRBV29-1
abundance: .

CDR3aa: CASSYSTTRGNEQFF
v_gene: TRBV6-5
abundance: .

CDR3aa: CASSADGSRREARIDSPLHF
v_gene: TRBV9
abundance: once

CDR3aa: CATSRGTQTGTEAFF
v_gene: TRBV15
abundance: .

CDR3aa: CAAAPSTSTDTQYF
v_gene: TRBV7-9
abundance: .